The clone carrying this T cell receptor (beta chain) was observed many times. This specimen belongs to a study of Graves' ophthalmopathy and Graves' hyperthyroidism. RNA transcripts served as template for amplifying TCR beta CDR3 sequences. The first-round RT-PCR employed HTBI primers together with the Qiagen OneStep RT-PCR kit. A multiplex PCR was then performed as the second round. Each CDR3 protein gets one entry after TCRdb re-called the multiplex PCR reads with MiXCR. The table has 680,000 or so distinct CDR3 sequences, 22% seen once. The germline V gene encodes CDR1 LNHDA and CDR2 SQIVND (reference sequence). The CDR3 extends over 16 amino acids. Trimming stripped 3 bases from V and 2 bases from J, with 14 bases between.

The source is a woman aged 18-29 years with stable Graves' hyperthyroidism. Some clones in this sample may be carry-over from other donors' samples. Sequencing was done on a sample of peripheral blood. The chain recombines TRBV19 with TRBJ1-3; TRBD1 might be the D (6 bases). This chain's CDR3 is CASSIRQDDPGNTIYF. Written as DNA, the CDR3 is TGTGCCAGTAGTATCCGACAGGACGACCCTGGAAACACCATATATTTT. Together with reference TRBV19 and TRBJ1-3, the CDR3 gives the full variable domain: DGGITQSPKYLFRKEGQNVTLSCEQNLNHDAMYWYRQDPGQGLRLIYYSQIVNDFQKGDIAEGYSVSREKKESFPLTVTSAQKNPTAFYLCASSIRQDDPGNTIYFGEGSWLTVV.